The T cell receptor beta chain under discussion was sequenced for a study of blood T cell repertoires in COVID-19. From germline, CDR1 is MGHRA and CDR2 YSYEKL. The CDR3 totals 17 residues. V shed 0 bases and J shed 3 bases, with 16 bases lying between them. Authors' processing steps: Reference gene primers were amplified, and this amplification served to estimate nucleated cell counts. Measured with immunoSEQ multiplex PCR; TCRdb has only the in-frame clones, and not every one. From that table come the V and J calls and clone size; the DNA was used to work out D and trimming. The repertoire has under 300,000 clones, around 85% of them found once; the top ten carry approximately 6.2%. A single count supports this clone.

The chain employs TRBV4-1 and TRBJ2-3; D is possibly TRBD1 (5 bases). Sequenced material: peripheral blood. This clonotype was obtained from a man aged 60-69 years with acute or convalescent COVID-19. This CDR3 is CASSQDRSPDSTDTQYF. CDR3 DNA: TGCGCCAGCAGCCAAGATAGGTCCCCTGACAGTACAGATACGCAGTATTTT.